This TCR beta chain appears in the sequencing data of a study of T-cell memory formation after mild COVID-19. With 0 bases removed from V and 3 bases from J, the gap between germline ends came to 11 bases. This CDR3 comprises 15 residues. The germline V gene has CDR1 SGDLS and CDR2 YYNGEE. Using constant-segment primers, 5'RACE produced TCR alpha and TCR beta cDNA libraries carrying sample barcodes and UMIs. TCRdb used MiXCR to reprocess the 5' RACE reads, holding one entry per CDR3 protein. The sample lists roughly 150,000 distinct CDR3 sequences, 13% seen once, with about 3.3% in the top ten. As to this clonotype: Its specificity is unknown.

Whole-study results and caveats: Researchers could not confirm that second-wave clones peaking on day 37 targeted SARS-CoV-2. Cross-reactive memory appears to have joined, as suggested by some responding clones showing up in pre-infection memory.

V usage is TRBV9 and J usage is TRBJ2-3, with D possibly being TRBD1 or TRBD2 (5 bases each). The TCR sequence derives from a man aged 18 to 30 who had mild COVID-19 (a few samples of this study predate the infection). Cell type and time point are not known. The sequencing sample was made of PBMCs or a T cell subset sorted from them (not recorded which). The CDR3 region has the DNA TGTGCCAGCAGCGTAGATGTGGGGGTTACAGATACGCAGTATTTT. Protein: CASSVDVGVTDTQYF.